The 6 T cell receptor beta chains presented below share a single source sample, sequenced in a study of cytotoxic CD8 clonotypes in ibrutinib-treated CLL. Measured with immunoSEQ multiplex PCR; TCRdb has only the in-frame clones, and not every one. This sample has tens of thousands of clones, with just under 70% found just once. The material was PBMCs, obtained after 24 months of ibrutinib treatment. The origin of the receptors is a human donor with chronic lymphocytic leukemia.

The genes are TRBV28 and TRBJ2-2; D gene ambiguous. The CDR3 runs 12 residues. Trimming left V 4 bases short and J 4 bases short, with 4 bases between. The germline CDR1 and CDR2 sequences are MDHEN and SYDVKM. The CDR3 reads CASSSSTGELFF. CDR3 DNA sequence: TGTGCCAGCAGTTCGAGCACCGGGGAGCTGTTTTTT. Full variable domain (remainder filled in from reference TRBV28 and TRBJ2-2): DVKVTQSSRYLVKRTGEKVFLECVQDMDHENMFWYRQDPGLGLRLIYFSYDVKMKEKGDIPEGYSVSREKKERFSLILESASTNQTSMYLCASSSSTGELFFGEGSRLTVL.

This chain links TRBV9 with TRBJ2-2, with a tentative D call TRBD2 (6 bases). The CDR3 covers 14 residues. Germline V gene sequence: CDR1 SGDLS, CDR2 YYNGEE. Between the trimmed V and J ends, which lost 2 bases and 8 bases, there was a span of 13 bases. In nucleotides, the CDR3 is TGTGCCAGCAGCGTGTTCGGGGGTGCGGGGGAGCTGTTTTTT. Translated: CASSVFGGAGELFF.

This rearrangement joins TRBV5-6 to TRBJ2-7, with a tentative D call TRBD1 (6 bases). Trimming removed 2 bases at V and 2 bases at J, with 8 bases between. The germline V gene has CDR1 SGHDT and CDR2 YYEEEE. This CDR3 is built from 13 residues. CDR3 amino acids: CASSFGQTYEQYF. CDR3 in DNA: TGTGCCAGCAGCTTTGGACAGACCTACGAGCAGTACTTC.

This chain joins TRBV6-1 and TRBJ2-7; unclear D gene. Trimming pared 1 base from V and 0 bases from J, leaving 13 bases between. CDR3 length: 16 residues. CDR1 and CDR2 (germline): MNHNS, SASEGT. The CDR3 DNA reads TGTGCCAGCAGTGAAGGCTCCGGCAGTTACTCCTACGAGCAGTACTTC. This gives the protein CASSEGSGSYSYEQYF.

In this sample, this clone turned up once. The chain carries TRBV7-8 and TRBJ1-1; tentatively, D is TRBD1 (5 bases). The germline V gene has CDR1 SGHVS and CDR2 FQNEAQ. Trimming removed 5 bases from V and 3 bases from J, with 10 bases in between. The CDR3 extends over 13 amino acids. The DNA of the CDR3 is TGTGCCAGCAGCGTACGGGGGGACACTGAAGCTTTCTTT. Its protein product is CASSVRGDTEAFF.

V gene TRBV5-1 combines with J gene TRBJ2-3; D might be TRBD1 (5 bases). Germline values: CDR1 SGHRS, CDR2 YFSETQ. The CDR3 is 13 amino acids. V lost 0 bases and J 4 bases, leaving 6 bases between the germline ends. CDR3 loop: CASSLEGADTQYF. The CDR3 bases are TGCGCCAGCAGCTTGGAAGGGGCAGATACGCAGTATTTT.